This T cell receptor beta chain appears in the sequencing data of a study of T cells after yellow fever vaccination. Findings and caveats of the study: Weaker in magnitude, the secondary response showed a faster peak on day 5 versus 15.

It was through 5'RACE template switching that TCR cDNA was made, with a universal primer site and UMIs added. TCRdb redid the calling of the 5' RACE reads with MiXCR, one entry per CDR3 protein. This sample has about 430,000 distinct CDR3 sequences, with 18% found just once. This clonotype was counted only a few times. Its antigen is as yet unknown. From germline, CDR1 is SGHTA and CDR2 FQGNSA. The CDR3 extends over 18 amino acids. The V gene end was trimmed by 0 bases and the J gene end by 0 bases; junction bases not matched to a gene: 7. V is TRBV7-2 and J is TRBJ2-3; 9 bases line up with TRBD1. This material consisted of PBMCs, taken before the yellow fever booster vaccination. This receptor was taken from a man aged 18 to 29 who received the YFV17D yellow fever vaccine. The chain's CDR3 is CASSLAPGQGASTDTQYF. In nucleotides, the CDR3 is TGTGCCAGCAGCTTAGCGCCGGGACAGGGTGCTAGCACAGATACGCAGTATTTT.